This T cell receptor (beta chain) was captured in a study of cytomegalovirus exposure and HLA in healthy donors listed by TCRdb under 2017. The study in broad terms: A later analysis indicated that the 120 or so validation repertoires were generated on the platform also employed for the 666 repertoires of the first cohort. The study aimed to test whether cataloging public T cell receptors could reveal signatures of past pathogen exposure. Along with the 666-subject first cohort, a separate validation cohort of roughly 110 different subjects was used. To predict cytomegalovirus infection status, the study brought together high-throughput TCR immunosequencing, statistical association of individual TCRs with disease status, and machine learning.

Taken from the germline V gene, the CDR1 and CDR2 loops are MNHEY and SVGAGI. Including the terminal cysteine and phenylalanine, the CDR3 comprises 14 residues. Only the CDR3 portion is preserved as DNA: 42 bases, with reading frame beginning at the first base. Concerning this clone: Which antigen it targets is not known. Its ends do not fully match the called genes, so a read error is possible.

Beyond this particular receptor, the publication reports: In vitro tests confirmed that a few of the cytomegalovirus-associated TCR beta chains recognize cytomegalovirus antigens. A total of fewer than 200 TCR beta chains were listed by the study as associated with cytomegalovirus. While some public TCRs were present in many individuals, most TCR sequences turned up only very rarely across donors. According to the authors, the approach could potentially be generalized to other disease states and immunological phenotypes. The validation cohort had no HLA typing available for a later analysis, so co-occurrence within that cohort was assessed over all 120 or so repertoires. Cytomegalovirus status was reported to be diagnosed by the classifier with high specificity and sensitivity in both the original and validation cohorts. A later analysis found that TCRs clustered in the first cohort also tended to co-occur in the 95 to 150 validation repertoires, with 90% to 95% of cluster scores above 0.

Donors formed part of the validation cohort, which comprised 120 or so subjects and was distinct from the first cohort of over 500 subjects. Preparation of the library involved the immunoSEQ multiplex PCR assay. In the original analysis: To diagnose cytomegalovirus status from the catalog of TCR beta chain sequences, a statistical classification framework was built. Held by TCRdb, this immuneACCESS table contains in-frame sequences only and omits some clones. Under half of the omission traces to an unresolved V gene where checked; the cause of the rest is unknown. V and J calls and clone size are those listed in that table; D and trimming were worked out from the DNA. Across this sample there are about 360,000 clones, with about nine tenths seen only once. Of the sample, approximately 0.86% is held by the ten largest clones.

The chain joins TRBV6-5 to TRBJ2-7, and 7 bases in between align with TRBD2. This sequence was found in a woman between 18 and 29 years old in good health and CMV-seronegative. The sample consisted of PBMCs. The CDR3 region: CASSYSKTGTTFFF. The DNA reads as follows: TGTGCCAGCAGTTACTCGAAAACCGGGACTACCTTTTTTTTC.